What follows are 6 T cell receptor beta chains derived from one specimen sequenced in a study of spatial heterogeneity in lung cancer. Time point reported: sample taken at primary tumor resection. TCRdb analysed the 5' RACE reads with MiXCR anew, one entry per CDR3 protein. The sample holds 40,000 to 45,000 distinct CDR3 sequences, under 7.5% seen once. Source: PBMCs, taken at surgery. Receptors originate from a female donor with early-stage non-small cell lung cancer.

This clonotype was picked up a small number of times. This chain links TRBV12-3 or TRBV12-4 with TRBJ1-4; TRBD1 might be the D (5 bases). The CDR3 sequence is 16 residues long. V gave up 5 bases and J gave up 3 bases, with 16 bases separating them. In DNA, the CDR3 is TGTGCCAGCAGTCCCTCGTTCCGCAGGGCTAATGAAAAACTGTTTTTT. Amino acid sequence: CASSPSFRRANEKLFF.

This clonotype was seen ten or more times. CDR3 loop: CATGLAATDTQYF. CDR3 coding DNA: TGTGCCACCGGACTAGCGGCCACAGATACGCAGTATTTT. The chain joins TRBV19 to TRBJ2-3, with 10 nucleotides matching TRBD2. The CDR3 covers 13 residues. The germline gives CDR1 LNHDA, CDR2 SQIVND (reference sequence). J gave up 2 bases and V 10 bases, and 3 bases lay outside the gene matches. Supplemented by reference TRBV19 and TRBJ2-3, the full variable domain reads DGGITQSPKYLFRKEGQNVTLSCEQNLNHDAMYWYRQDPGQGLRLIYYSQIVNDFQKGDIAEGYSVSREKKESFPLTVTSAQKNPTAFYLCATGLAATDTQYFGPGTRLTVL.

About this clonotype: A much larger clone differs from this one at a single base, so this may be a read error. The rearrangement uses TRBV19 and TRBJ2-4; a weak D match, TRBD2 (6 bases). Germline V gene lookup returns CDR1 LNHDA and CDR2 SQIVND (reference sequence). This CDR3 contains 15 residues. This chain's CDR3 is CANSMSRGGKNIQYF. CDR3 coding DNA: TGTGCCAATAGTATGTCGCGGGGCGGTAAAAACATTCAGTACTTC.

The chain couples TRBV7-7 to TRBJ2-5; TRBD2 matches at 8 bases. The germline CDR1 and CDR2 sequences are SSHAT and FNYEAQ (reference sequence). The CDR3 runs to 9 residues. The CDR3 sequence is CALGRDQYF. CDR3 sequence (DNA): TGTGCTCTCGGGAGGGACCAGTACTTC.

This clonotype was detected many times. This sequence joins TRBV20-1 and TRBJ1-1, with TRBD1 identical over 7 bases. The CDR3 length is 13 residues. The germline gives CDR1 DFQATT, CDR2 SNEGSKA (reference sequence). V shed 4 bases, J shed 1 base, and the junction held 3 bases outside the gene matches. For the CDR3, the DNA is TGCAGTGCTACGGGACAGAGGAACACTGAAGCTTTCTTT. This gives the protein CSATGQRNTEAFF.

This clonotype was counted many times. The chain carries TRBV10-3 and TRBJ1-5; 7 bases match TRBD1. Losses at the gene ends were 5 bases for V and 6 bases for J; bases not matched to a gene: 7. This CDR3 region has 14 residues. Per germline, CDR1 ENHRY and CDR2 SYGVKD. CDR3 nucleotide sequence: TGTGCCATCAGTCAGGGACAGCTAAGTCAGCCCCAGCATTTT. Amino acid sequence: CAISQGQLSQPQHF.